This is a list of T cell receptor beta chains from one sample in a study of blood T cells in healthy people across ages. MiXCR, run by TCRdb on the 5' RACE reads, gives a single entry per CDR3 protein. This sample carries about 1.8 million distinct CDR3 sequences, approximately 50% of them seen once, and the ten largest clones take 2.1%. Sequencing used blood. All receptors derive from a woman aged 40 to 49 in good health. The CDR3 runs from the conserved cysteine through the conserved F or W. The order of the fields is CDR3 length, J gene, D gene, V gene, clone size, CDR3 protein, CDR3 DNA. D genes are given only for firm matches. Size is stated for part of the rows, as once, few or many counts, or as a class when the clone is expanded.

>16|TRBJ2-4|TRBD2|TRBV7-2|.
CASSPRLAVAKNIQYF
TGTGCCAGCAGCCCGAGACTAGCGGTAGCCAAAAACATTCAGTACTTC
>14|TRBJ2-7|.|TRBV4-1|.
CASTSYEGPYERYF
TGCGCCAGCACCAGTTATGAGGGGCCCTACGAGCGGTACTTC
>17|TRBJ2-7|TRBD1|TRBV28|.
CASSLGVGTGYSNEQYF
TGTGCCAGCAGTTTAGGGGTCGGGACAGGGTATTCCAACGAGCAGTACTTC
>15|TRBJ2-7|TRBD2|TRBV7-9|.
CASSGTSGAFYEQYF
TGTGCCAGCAGCGGGACTAGCGGGGCCTTTTACGAGCAGTACTTC
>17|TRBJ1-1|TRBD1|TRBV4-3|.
CASSQDLAGGVDTEAFF
TGCGCCAGCAGCCAAGATTTGGCAGGGGGCGTGGACACTGAAGCTTTCTTT
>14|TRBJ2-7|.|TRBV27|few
CASSPFPGISEQYF
TGTGCCAGCAGTCCTTTCCCCGGGATCTCCGAGCAGTACTTC
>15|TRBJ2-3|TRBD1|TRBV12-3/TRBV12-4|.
CASSPWTGMTDTQYF
TGTGCCAGCAGCCCTTGGACAGGGATGACAGATACGCAGTATTTT
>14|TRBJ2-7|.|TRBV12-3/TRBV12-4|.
CASSLSQGFDEQYF
TGTGCCAGCAGTTTATCACAGGGTTTCGACGAGCAGTACTTC
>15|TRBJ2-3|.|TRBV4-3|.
CASSQGSRRSDTQYF
TGCGCCAGCAGCCAAGGTAGTCGACGATCGGATACGCAGTATTTT
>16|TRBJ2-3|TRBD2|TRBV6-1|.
CASRPGLAGSTDTQYF
TGTGCCAGCAGGCCGGGACTAGCGGGGAGTACAGATACGCAGTATTTT
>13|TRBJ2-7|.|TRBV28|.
CASSFRPKYEQYF
TGTGCCAGCAGTTTCCGACCTAAATACGAGCAGTACTTC
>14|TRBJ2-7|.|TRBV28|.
CASSFGGRSYEQYF
TGTGCCAGCAGTTTCGGGGGAAGGTCCTACGAGCAGTACTTC
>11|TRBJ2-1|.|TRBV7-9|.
CASTAGFEQFF
TGTGCCAGCACCGCAGGGTTCGAGCAGTTCTTC
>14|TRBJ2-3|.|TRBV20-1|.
CSARVETRADTQYF
TGCAGTGCTAGAGTGGAGACGAGGGCAGATACGCAGTATTTT
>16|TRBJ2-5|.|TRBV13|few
CASSWGSGDNQETQYF
TGTGCCAGCAGCTGGGGGAGCGGGGACAACCAAGAGACCCAGTACTTC